This TCR beta chain emerged from a study of TET2 disruption in CD19-targeted CAR T cells (dated 2018 in TCRdb). Study-level background: Sample numbers were set by the original clinical trial design and sample availability, with no additional inclusion criteria.

Read against the paper, the sample's treatment or condition label means: autologous CTL019 cells: CD19 CAR with 4-1BB and CD3 zeta domains. TCR zeta and 4-1BB costimulatory signaling domains were built into the CD19 CAR. T cells for CTL019 manufacturing were collected from peripheral blood by leukapheresis. The DNeasy Blood and Tissue Kit was used to extract genomic DNA from pre-infusion T cells, peripheral blood, or sorted post-infusion T cells. TCR beta chain deep sequencing was performed with the immunoSEQ assay. Per the source publication's procedure: Only productive TCR beta rearrangements went into calculating clonotype frequencies. TCRdb's version of the immuneACCESS table is confined to in-frame rearrangements and falls short of the full clone set. An unresolved V gene accounts for under half of the shortfall where checked; the remainder is of unknown origin. V and J calls and clone size come straight from that table; D and trimming were deduced from the DNA. The table for this sample records 25,000 to 30,000 clones. The top ten clones comprise around 1.9% of the sample.

A word on this clone: Its antigen remains undetermined. From the germline J gene comes the end of the CDR3, since the read stops 3 residues before it. Other DNA sequences of this sample code for an identical CDR3.

The study at large found these results: Conclusions about the CAR T cells of the patient were based on extensive analysis of a single subject.

CDR1 and CDR2, looked up from the germline V gene, are SGDLS and YYNGEE. V loses 4 bases of germline sequence and J loses 4 bases, and the interval between the two ends is 18 bases. The cysteine opens and the phenylalanine closes a CDR3 of 16 amino acids. The DNA has 39 bases, all within the CDR3, and is read from base 1. The chain links TRBV9 with TRBJ1-3, with TRBD1 perhaps the D gene, on 6 matching bases. The starting material was CD8- CAR+ T cells sorted from cultured blood T cells, obtained for CD19 CAR T cell therapy. In light of the paper, this sample's cell subset or site label describes: CD8-negative CAR-positive T cells from the infusion product. This TCR was sampled from a man between 65 and 85 years old with chronic lymphocytic leukemia. CDR3 bases read: TGTGCCAGCAGCCCCGGGGGGCAGGCACTCGGAAACACC. Translation gives CASSPGGQALGNT. The full CDR3 reads CASSPGGQALGNTIYF.